The TCR beta chain under discussion was sequenced for a study of T cells after yellow fever vaccination (dated by TCRdb to about 2019). Study-wide context: The SMART-Seq v4 Ultra Low Input RNA kit was used to prepare libraries from fractions with low cell numbers. To track T-cell clones before and after primary and booster YFV17D yellow fever vaccination, bulk TCR alpha and beta repertoires were sequenced longitudinally. The cohort comprised two healthy male donors, one aged 18 to 29 and one aged 30 to 40 years. Blood was drawn at multiple timepoints before and after primary and secondary immunization, with bulk PBMC replicates and cell subsets isolated.

The CDR3 covers 13 residues, taking in both the cysteine and the phenylalanine. Only the CDR3 DNA stays, 39 bases, in frame from base 1. The germline V gene yields SGHAT for CDR1 and FQNNGV for CDR2. The trim is 2 bases for V and 10 bases for J, with a gap of 15 bases between the germline ends. This clonotype was found a few times. The antigen it recognizes is unknown. It has no much larger one-base neighbor in the sample; base qualities were not kept. TCR cDNA was synthesized by 5'RACE template switching, through which a universal primer site and unique molecular identifiers were introduced. Priming of cDNA synthesis was performed from both the TCR alpha and TCR beta constant segments. Library amplification involved two PCR steps, and the second step added sample barcodes and sequencing adapters. Libraries were sequenced on Illumina HiSeq 2500 (2x100 bp) or NovaSeq (2x150 bp). The authors' analysis ran thus. Demultiplexing of reads and collapsing into UMI consensus sequences were performed with MIGEC, and V(D)J alignment was carried out with MiXCR. Vaccine-responding clonotypes were defined with edgeR using replicate PBMC samples, requiring FDR below 0.01 and a log2 fold change above 5 up to day 15. Each bulk clonotype was labeled CD4 or CD8 based on which sequenced repertoire, CD4 or CD8, contained the clonotype at higher abundance. The public reads were reanalyzed by TCRdb: fastp trimming at Q25, MiXCR alignment, in-frame beta chains only. Here each entry gathers all rows of one CDR3 protein and keeps the most common genes and DNA. TCRdb, not the original authors, processed these V and J calls. The sample contains under 700,000 distinct CDR3 sequences, around 16% of them found a single time. The ten largest clones add up to around 15% of the sample.

The treatment or condition label, as the study defines it: live attenuated yellow fever vaccine strain. Two biological replicates of bulk PBMCs were collected at each blood-draw timepoint. PBMCs were isolated from peripheral blood using a standard Ficoll-Paque protocol. RNA was extracted with TriZol from bulk PBMCs, CD4 and CD8 fractions, and dextramer-positive and dextramer-negative fractions. Results the study describes overall, beyond this receptor: The study included only a couple of donors, which limits how far the findings can be generalized. A small fraction of clonotypes appeared in both the CD4 and CD8 compartments, likely as a result of convergent recombination. Computational filtering was needed because FACS-sorted repertoires could contain abundant contaminating clonotypes from the bulk population. Most clones expanded after primary vaccination were re-detected after the booster (just under 97% of CD4 and 80% to 90% of CD8), suggesting broad memory maintenance. Compared with the primary T-cell response, the secondary T-cell response was weaker but faster, peaking on day 5 rather than day 15.

This chain joins TRBV11-2 to TRBJ2-7; there is no confident call for the D gene. Sequencing used PBMCs, obtained roughly 5 days after the first yellow fever vaccination. The receptor's source is a man in his late teens or twenties who received the YFV17D yellow fever vaccine. The encoded CDR3 is CASSLYGIREQYF. The DNA is TGTGCCAGCAGCTTATATGGTATAAGGGAACAGTACTTC.